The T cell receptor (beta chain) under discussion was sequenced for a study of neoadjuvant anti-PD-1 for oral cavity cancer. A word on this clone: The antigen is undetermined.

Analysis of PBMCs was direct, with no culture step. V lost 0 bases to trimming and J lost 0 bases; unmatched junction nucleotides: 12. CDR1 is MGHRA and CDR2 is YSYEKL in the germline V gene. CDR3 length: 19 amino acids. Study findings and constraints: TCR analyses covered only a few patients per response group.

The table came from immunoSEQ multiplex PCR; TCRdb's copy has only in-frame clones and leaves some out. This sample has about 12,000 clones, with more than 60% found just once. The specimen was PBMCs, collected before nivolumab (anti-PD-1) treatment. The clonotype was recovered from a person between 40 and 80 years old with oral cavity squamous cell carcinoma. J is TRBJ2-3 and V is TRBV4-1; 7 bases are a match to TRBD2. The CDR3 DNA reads TGCGCCAGCAGCCAAGATCCCTCCCGACTAGCCCCTAGCACAGATACGCAGTATTTT. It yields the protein CASSQDPSRLAPSTDTQYF.